This T cell receptor beta chain was observed in a study of blood T cell repertoires in COVID-19. Study at large: The United States, Italy and Spain provided the acute and convalescent COVID-19 samples. Sample material is recorded as cDNA or gDNA derived from T cells, B-cell-depleted T cells, or PBMCs.

The CDR3 length is 14 residues. The germline gives CDR1 SGDLS, CDR2 YYNGEE. V shed 4 bases and J shed 0 bases, with 9 bases lying between them. Per the authors' pipeline: Amplification with reference gene primers provided the estimates of nucleated cell counts. Libraries were prepared by immunoSEQ multiplex PCR; TCRdb keeps only in-frame clonotypes and omits some of them. From that table come the V and J calls and clone size; the DNA was used to work out D and trimming. The table lists 50,000 or so clones, more than 75% of them singletons. The chain combines TRBV9 with TRBJ2-3, with D possibly being TRBD2 (6 bases). The TCR was taken from a human donor with active COVID-19. The donor label of this sample is uncertain. The source material was peripheral blood. CDR3 sequence reads: CASSSRESTDTQYF. In DNA, the CDR3 is TGTGCCAGCAGCTCCCGGGAGAGCACAGATACGCAGTATTTT.